This T cell receptor beta chain was retrieved from a study of cytomegalovirus exposure and HLA in healthy donors. As for the study in general: HLA-typed donors contributed 65 million to 85 million unique TCRs, which were held in an early data release.

V was clipped by 0 bases and J by 8 bases; unmatched bases: 5. Germline values: CDR1 SGDLS, CDR2 YYNGEE. The CDR3 covers 15 residues. PCR amplification relied on 60 Vbeta primers (plus 13 Jbeta primers). The table came from immunoSEQ multiplex PCR; TCRdb's copy has only in-frame clones and leaves some out. The repertoire consists of roughly 200,000 clones, with roughly four fifths occurring once and the leading ten covering 1.7%. The sequence was obtained from a woman aged 18-29 years in good health and CMV-seronegative. What was sequenced was PBMCs. The genes are TRBV9 and TRBJ2-1; 10 bases are a match to TRBD1. This CDR3 is CASSVEGTGVHEQFF. CDR3 in DNA: TGTGCCAGCAGCGTAGAAGGGACAGGGGTCCATGAGCAGTTCTTC.